This T cell receptor beta chain was retrieved from a study of chemoradiotherapy in HPV16-positive cancers. General study findings and limits: For HPV16-positive patients, expanding HPV-responsive T cells associated with longer recurrence-free survival.

The V gene's germline CDR1 is SNHLY and CDR2 FYNNEI. Trimming removed 7 bases at V and 5 bases at J, with 20 bases between. The CDR3 has 15 amino acids. TCRdb's copy holds only in-frame clones and misses some; the assay was immunoSEQ multiplex PCR. Altogether around 30,000 clones are present, approximately 90% being singletons, with the ten largest covering about 20%. Note on this clone: Its matching antigen is unknown.

The chain couples TRBV2 to TRBJ1-1, with a tentative D call TRBD1 (5 bases). The material was blood, obtained from a patient who underwent chemoradiotherapy. This TCR came from a human donor with HPV-associated anogenital cancer. CDR3 in amino acids: CASTLGVPSGTEAFF. In DNA, the CDR3 is TGTGCCAGCACCTTGGGGGTACCCAGCGGTACTGAAGCTTTCTTT. Combining the CDR3 with reference TRBV2 and TRBJ1-1 gives the whole variable domain EPEVTQTPSHQVTQMGQEVILRCVPISNHLYFYWYRQILGQKVEFLVSFYNNEISEKSEIFDDQFSVERPDGSNFTLKIRSTKLEDSAMYFCASTLGVPSGTEAFFGQGTRLTVV.